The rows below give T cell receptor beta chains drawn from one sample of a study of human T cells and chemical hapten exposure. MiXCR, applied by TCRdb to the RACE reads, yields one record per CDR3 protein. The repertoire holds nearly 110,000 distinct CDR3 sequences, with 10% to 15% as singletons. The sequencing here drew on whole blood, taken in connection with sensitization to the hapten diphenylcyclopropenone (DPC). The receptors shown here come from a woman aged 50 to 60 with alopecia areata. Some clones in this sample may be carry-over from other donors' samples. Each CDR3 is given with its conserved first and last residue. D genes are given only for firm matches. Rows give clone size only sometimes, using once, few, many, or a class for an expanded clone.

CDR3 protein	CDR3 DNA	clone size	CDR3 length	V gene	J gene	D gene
CSATDLSTGTSGKVEQFF	TGCAGTGCTACCGACCTTTCCACCGGGACTAGCGGGAAAGTTGAGCAGTTCTTC	NA	18	TRBV20-1	TRBJ2-1	TRBD2
CSAGFNEKLFF	TGCAGCGCCGGGTTTAATGAAAAACTGTTTTTT	NA	11	TRBV29-1	TRBJ1-4	NA
CASSPDPVADTQYF	TGCGCCAGCAGCCCGGACCCGGTGGCAGATACGCAGTATTTT	few	14	TRBV5-1	TRBJ2-3	NA
CSALPPGQGFTGELFF	TGCAGTGCTCTCCCGCCGGGACAGGGATTTACCGGGGAGCTGTTTTTT	many	16	TRBV20-1	TRBJ2-2	TRBD1
CASSRGQGNEKLFF	TGCGCCAGCAGCAGGGGACAGGGTAATGAAAAACTGTTTTTT	few	14	TRBV5-1	TRBJ1-4	TRBD1
CASSLKRERETQYF	TGTGCCAGCAGCTTGAAGCGGGAGAGAGAGACCCAGTACTTC	NA	14	TRBV7-6	TRBJ2-5	TRBD2
CASSFRTGDSEQYF	TGTGCCAGCAGCTTCCGGACAGGGGACTCCGAGCAGTACTTC	NA	14	TRBV5-5	TRBJ2-7	TRBD1
CASSIREEVTEAFF	TGCGCCAGCAGCATCAGGGAGGAGGTCACTGAAGCTTTCTTT	NA	14	TRBV5-1	TRBJ1-1	NA
CASSARLVLTQYF	TGTGCCAGCAGCGCCCGACTAGTCCTGACCCAGTACTTC	few	13	TRBV7-2	TRBJ2-5	NA
CASSPGQTSVYEQYF	TGTGCCAGCAGCCCGGGCCAAACTAGCGTCTACGAGCAGTACTTC	NA	15	TRBV5-4	TRBJ2-7	TRBD2
CASSRLAGSTDTQYF	TGTGCCAGCAGTCGACTAGCGGGGAGCACAGATACGCAGTATTTT	NA	15	TRBV2	TRBJ2-3	TRBD2
CASSPRRGIPYEQYF	TGTGCCAGCAGCCCCAGGCGGGGGATCCCCTACGAGCAGTACTTC	NA	15	TRBV6-5	TRBJ2-7	TRBD2
CASSPWALEGHEQYF	TGTGCCAGCAGCCCCTGGGCGCTCGAGGGGCACGAGCAGTACTTC	NA	15	TRBV7-2	TRBJ2-7	NA
CSASTRVGTPTTRF	TGCAGTGCTAGTACGAGGGTTGGGACACCGACTACCCGATTT	few	14	TRBV20-1	TRBJ1-1	NA
CSARDRRGVNTEAFF	TGCAGTGCTAGAGATCGTAGGGGCGTGAACACTGAAGCTTTCTTT	NA	15	TRBV20-1	TRBJ1-1	NA
CSGGWTRAYNEQFF	TGCAGCGGTGGCTGGACTAGGGCCTACAATGAGCAGTTCTTC	few	14	TRBV29-1	TRBJ2-1	TRBD2
CASSLTTDTQYF	TGTGCCAGCAGCTTAACCACAGATACGCAGTATTTT	many	12	TRBV11-2	TRBJ2-3	NA
CASSERPSMNTEAFF	TGTGCCAGCAGCGAACGTCCTTCCATGAACACTGAAGCTTTCTTT	many	15	TRBV13	TRBJ1-1	NA
CASSLLPGGTDTQYF	TGTGCCAGCAGTTTACTCCCCGGCGGCACAGATACGCAGTATTTT	few	15	TRBV28	TRBJ2-3	NA
CASSLDQGHEQFF	TGCGCCAGCAGCTTAGATCAAGGGCATGAGCAGTTCTTC	NA	13	TRBV5-1	TRBJ2-1	NA
CASSPKMRLGNTIYF	TGTGCCAGCAGCCCAAAAATGAGGCTAGGAAACACCATATATTTT	few	15	TRBV7-9	TRBJ1-3	NA
CASSSGQTREAFF	TGTGCCAGCTCGTCTGGCCAGACCCGTGAAGCTTTCTTT	few	13	TRBV18	TRBJ1-1	NA
CAISESTSGRVYEQYF	TGTGCCATCAGTGAGTCGACTAGCGGGAGGGTCTACGAGCAGTACTTC	few	16	TRBV10-3	TRBJ2-7	TRBD2
CASSLLAAVSGELFF	TGCGCCAGCAGCCTTCTGGCGGCGGTTAGCGGGGAGCTGTTTTTT	many	15	TRBV4-1	TRBJ2-2	NA
CASSPPGGSFHEQYF	TGTGCCAGCTCACCACCGGGGGGCTCGTTCCACGAGCAGTACTTC	few	15	TRBV18	TRBJ2-7	NA
CSVGFGSTDTRYF	NA	few	13	TRBV29-1	TRBJ2-3	NA
CASSYLGNAARTDTQYF	TGTGCCAGCAGTTACCTCGGAAATGCGGCCCGCACAGATACGCAGTATTTT	few	17	TRBV6-5	TRBJ2-3	NA
CASRPADRHNEQFF	TGTGCCAGCCGCCCCGCGGACCGGCACAATGAGCAGTTCTTC	few	14	TRBV28	TRBJ2-1	NA
CASSQELAGGDTQYF	TGTGCCAGCAGCCAAGAGCTAGCGGGGGGGGATACGCAGTATTTT	NA	15	TRBV4-2	TRBJ2-3	TRBD2
CASSRTSGRGTETQYF	TGTGCCAGCAGCCGTACTAGCGGGAGGGGCACGGAGACCCAGTACTTC	few	16	TRBV2	TRBJ2-5	TRBD2
CASSLAEMLNTEAFF	TGTGCCAGCAGCTTAGCGGAGATGCTAAACACTGAAGCTTTCTTT	few	15	TRBV7-9	TRBJ1-1	NA
CASSPRAGGDEKLFF	TGTGCCAGCAGCCCACGAGCAGGGGGTGATGAAAAACTGTTTTTT	few	15	TRBV14	TRBJ1-4	TRBD1
CASKHSGTGGGEQYF	TGTGCCAGCAAGCACTCCGGGACAGGGGGAGGCGAGCAGTACTTC	many	15	TRBV6-5	TRBJ2-7	TRBD1
CASSPRTLRDEKLFF	TGTGCCAGCAGTCCGAGGACACTTCGGGACGAAAAACTGTTTTTT	NA	15	TRBV27	TRBJ1-4	NA
CSAPGFGGGRRQYF	TGCAGCGCCCCCGGGTTTGGTGGCGGAAGAAGGCAGTATTTT	many	14	TRBV29-1	TRBJ2-3	NA
CSAAGGATNEKLFF	TGCAGCGCGGCTGGAGGAGCCACTAATGAAAAACTGTTTTTT	many	14	TRBV29-1	TRBJ1-4	NA
CASSFNPGPNYGYTF	TGTGCCAGCAGTTTTAATCCCGGTCCTAACTATGGCTACACCTTC	few	15	TRBV28	TRBJ1-2	NA